This T cell receptor (beta chain) originates from a study of blood T cell repertoires in COVID-19. Overall study context: COVID-19 samples collected from the United States, Italy and Spain covered acute and convalescent phases. Sources were T cells, B-cell-depleted T cells, or PBMCs; the material itself was cDNA or gDNA.

In germline, CDR1 is MNHEY, CDR2 SVGAGI. The CDR3 has 15 amino acids. J lost 8 bases, V lost 7 bases, and 15 bases had no gene match. In the authors' workflow: How many nucleated cells were present was estimated from reference gene primer amplification. The method was immunoSEQ multiplex PCR; TCRdb's version includes in-frame clones alone and lacks a portion of them. V and J calls and clone size are those listed in that table; D and trimming were worked out from the DNA. Seen here are some 120,000 clones, 82% observed once, and the top ten hold approximately 7.9%. The chain links TRBV6-5 to TRBJ1-1, with 8 bases fitting TRBD1. The specimen sequenced was peripheral blood. This sequence originates from a man between 65 and 80 years old with acute or convalescent COVID-19. CDR3 bases: TGTGCCAGCATCATGGAATACAGGGGGGCGTCGGAAGCTTTCTTT. Residues: CASIMEYRGASEAFF.